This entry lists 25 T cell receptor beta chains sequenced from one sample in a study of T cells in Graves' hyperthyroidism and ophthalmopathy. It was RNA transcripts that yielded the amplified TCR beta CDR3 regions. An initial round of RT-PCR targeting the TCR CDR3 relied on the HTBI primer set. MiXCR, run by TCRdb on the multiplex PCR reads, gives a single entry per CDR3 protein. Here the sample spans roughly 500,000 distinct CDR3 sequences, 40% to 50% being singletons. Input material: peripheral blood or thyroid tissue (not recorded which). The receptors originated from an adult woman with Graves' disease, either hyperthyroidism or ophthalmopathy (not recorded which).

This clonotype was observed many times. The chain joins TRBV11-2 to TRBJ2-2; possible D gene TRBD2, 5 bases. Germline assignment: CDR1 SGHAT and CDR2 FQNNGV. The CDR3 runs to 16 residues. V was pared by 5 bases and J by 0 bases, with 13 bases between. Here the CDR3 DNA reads TGTGCCAGCAGCAAATGGGAACTAGCGAACACCGGGGAGCTGTTTTTT. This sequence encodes CASSKWELANTGELFF.

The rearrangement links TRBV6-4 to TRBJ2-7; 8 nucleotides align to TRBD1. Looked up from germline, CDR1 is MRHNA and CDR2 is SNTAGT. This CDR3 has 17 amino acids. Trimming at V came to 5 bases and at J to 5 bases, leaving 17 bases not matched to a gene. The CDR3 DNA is TGTGCCAGCAGTTACCGTCATATAACAGGGGGACCCCACGAGCAGTACTTC. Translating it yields CASSYRHITGGPHEQYF.

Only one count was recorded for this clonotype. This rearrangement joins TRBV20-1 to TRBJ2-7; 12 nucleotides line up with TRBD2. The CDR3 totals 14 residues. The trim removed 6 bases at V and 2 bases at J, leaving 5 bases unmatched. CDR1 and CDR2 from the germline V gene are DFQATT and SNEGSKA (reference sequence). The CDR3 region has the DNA TGCAGTGCCTCGACTAGCGGGAGTCCCTACGAGCAGTACTTC. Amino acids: CSASTSGSPYEQYF.

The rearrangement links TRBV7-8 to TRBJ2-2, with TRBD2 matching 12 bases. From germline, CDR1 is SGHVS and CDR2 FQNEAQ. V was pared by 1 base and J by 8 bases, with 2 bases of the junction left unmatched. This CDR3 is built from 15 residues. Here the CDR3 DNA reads TGTGCCAGCAGCTTAGGAGGACTAGCGGGAGGGGAGCTGTTTTTT. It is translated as CASSLGGLAGGELFF.

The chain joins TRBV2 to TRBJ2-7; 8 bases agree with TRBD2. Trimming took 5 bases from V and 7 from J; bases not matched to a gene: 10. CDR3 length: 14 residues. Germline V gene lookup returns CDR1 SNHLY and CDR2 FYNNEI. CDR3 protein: CASSPGGRPWEQYF. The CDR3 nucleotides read TGTGCCAGCAGTCCGGGCGGGAGGCCCTGGGAGCAGTACTTC.

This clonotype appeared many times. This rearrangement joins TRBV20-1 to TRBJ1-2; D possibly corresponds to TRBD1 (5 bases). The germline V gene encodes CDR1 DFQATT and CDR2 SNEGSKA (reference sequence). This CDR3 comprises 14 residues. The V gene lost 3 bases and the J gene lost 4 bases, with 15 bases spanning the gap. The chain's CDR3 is CSASFVQAPYGYTF. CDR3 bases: TGCAGTGCTAGTTTCGTACAGGCGCCCTATGGCTACACCTTC.

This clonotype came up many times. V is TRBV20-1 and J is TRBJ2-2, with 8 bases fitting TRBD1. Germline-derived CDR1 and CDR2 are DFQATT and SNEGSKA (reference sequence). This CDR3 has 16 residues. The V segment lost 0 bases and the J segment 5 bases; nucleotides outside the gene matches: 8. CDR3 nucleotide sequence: TGCAGTGCTAGAGATCGGAGGACAGGGTTGACCGGGGAGCTGTTTTTT. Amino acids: CSARDRRTGLTGELFF.

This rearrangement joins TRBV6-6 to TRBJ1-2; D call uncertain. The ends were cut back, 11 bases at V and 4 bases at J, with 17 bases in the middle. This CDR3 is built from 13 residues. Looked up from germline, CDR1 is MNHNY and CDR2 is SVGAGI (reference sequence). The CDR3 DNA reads TGTGCCCGAATCACCGGCATAGTCTATGGCTACACCTTC. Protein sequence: CARITGIVYGYTF.

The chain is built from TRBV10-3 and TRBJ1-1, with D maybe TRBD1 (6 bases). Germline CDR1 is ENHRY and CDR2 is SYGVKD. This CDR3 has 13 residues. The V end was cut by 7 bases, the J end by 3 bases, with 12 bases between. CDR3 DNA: TGTGCCATCAAAGACAGGCTCGACACTGAAGCTTTCTTT. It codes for CAIKDRLDTEAFF.

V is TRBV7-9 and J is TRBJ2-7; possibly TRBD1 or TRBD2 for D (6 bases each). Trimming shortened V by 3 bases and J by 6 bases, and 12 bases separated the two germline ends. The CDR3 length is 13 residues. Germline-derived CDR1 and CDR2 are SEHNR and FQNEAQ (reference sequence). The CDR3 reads CASSFPGEAEQYF. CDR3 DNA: TGTGCCAGCAGCTTCCCAGGGGAGGCCGAGCAGTACTTC. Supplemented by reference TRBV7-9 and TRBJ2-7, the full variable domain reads DTGVSQNPRHKITKRGQNVTFRCDPISEHNRLYWYRQTLGQGPEFLTYFQNEAQLEKSRLLSDRFSAERPKGSFSTLEIQRTEQGDSAMYLCASSFPGEAEQYFGPGTRLTVT.

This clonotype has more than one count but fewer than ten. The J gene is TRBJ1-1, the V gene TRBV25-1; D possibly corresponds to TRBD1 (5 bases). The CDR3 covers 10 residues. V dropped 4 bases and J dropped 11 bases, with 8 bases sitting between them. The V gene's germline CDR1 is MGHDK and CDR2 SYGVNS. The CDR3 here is CASSGQWAFF. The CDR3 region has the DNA TGTGCCAGCAGTGGACAGTGGGCTTTCTTT.

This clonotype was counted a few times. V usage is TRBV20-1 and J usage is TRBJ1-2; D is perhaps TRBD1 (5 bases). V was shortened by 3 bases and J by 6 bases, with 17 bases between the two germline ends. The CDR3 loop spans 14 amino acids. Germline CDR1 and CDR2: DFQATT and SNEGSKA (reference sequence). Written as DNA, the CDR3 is TGCAGTGCTAGTGCCCCTAGCGGGGACGATGGCTACACCTTC. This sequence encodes CSASAPSGDDGYTF.

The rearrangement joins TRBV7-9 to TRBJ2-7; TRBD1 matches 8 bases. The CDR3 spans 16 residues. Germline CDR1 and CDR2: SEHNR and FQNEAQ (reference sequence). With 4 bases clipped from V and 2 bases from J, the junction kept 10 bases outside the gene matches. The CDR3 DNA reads TGTGCCAGCAGCTCTCGGACAGGGAGAACGCCCTACGAGCAGTACTTC. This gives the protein CASSSRTGRTPYEQYF.

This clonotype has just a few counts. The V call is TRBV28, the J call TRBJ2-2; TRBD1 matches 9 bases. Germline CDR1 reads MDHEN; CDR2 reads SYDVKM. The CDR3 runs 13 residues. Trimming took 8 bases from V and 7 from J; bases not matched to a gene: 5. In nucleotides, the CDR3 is TGTGCCAGCCGGGACAGGGAGGTCGGGGAGCTGTTTTTT. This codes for CASRDREVGELFF.

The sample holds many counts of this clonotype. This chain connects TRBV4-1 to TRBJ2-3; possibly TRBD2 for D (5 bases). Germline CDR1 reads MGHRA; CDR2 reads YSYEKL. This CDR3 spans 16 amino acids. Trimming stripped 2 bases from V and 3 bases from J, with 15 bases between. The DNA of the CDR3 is TGCGCCAGCAGCCAAATGAGGGCCGCACCGACAGATACGCAGTATTTT. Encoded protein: CASSQMRAAPTDTQYF.

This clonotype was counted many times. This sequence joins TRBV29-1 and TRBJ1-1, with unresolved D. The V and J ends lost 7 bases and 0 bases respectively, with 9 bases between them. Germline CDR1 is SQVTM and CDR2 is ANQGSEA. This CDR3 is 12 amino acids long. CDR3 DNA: TGCAGCGCCGCCGTAATGAACACTGAAGCTTTCTTT. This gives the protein CSAAVMNTEAFF.

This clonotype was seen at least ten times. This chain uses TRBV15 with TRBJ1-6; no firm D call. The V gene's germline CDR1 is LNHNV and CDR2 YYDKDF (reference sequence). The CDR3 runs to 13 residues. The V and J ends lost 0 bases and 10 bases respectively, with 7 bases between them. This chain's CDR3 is CATSRDGDSPLHF. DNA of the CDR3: TGTGCCACCAGCAGAGACGGCGACTCACCCCTCCACTTT.

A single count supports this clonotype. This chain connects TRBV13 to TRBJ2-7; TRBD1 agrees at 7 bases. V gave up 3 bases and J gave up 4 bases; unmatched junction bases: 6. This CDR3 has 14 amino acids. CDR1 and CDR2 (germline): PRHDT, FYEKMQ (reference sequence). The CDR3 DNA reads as TGTGCCAGCAGCTTCTCGACAGGGAAGTACGAGCAGTACTTC. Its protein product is CASSFSTGKYEQYF.

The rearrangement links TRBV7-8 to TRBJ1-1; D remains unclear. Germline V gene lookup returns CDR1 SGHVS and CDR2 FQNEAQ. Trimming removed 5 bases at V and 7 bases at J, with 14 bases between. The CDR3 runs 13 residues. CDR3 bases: TGTGCCAGCAGCCCTCGGAGCTCCTATGAAGCTTTCTTT. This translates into CASSPRSSYEAFF. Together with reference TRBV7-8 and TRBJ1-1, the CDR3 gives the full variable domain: GAGVSQSPRYKVAKRGQDVALRCDPISGHVSLFWYQQALGQGPEFLTYFQNEAQLDKSGLPSDRFFAERPEGSVSTLKIQRTQQEDSAVYLCASSPRSSYEAFFGQGTRLTVV.

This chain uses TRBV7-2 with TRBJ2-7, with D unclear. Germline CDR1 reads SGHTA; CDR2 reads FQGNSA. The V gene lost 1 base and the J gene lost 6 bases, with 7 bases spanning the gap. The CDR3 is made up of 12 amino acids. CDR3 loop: CASSLDLGEQYF. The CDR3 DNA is TGTGCCAGCAGCTTAGATCTCGGCGAGCAGTACTTC.

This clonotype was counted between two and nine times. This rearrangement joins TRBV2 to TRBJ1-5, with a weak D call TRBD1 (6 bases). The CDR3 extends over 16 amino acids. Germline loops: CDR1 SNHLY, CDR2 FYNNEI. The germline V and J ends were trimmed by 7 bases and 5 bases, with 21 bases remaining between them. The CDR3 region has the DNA TGTGCCAGCAACCCAGGCGGGGGGCGGCTCTATCAGCCCCAGCATTTT. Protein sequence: CASNPGGGRLYQPQHF. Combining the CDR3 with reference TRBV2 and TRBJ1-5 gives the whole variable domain EPEVTQTPSHQVTQMGQEVILRCVPISNHLYFYWYRQILGQKVEFLVSFYNNEISEKSEIFDDQFSVERPDGSNFTLKIRSTKLEDSAMYFCASNPGGGRLYQPQHFGDGTRLSIL.

CDR3: CASSGEGFYGYTF. The CDR3 DNA reads as TGTGCCAGCAGTGGGGAGGGATTCTATGGCTACACCTTC. The chain is built from TRBV2 and TRBJ1-2; D gene unclear. Germline V gene data show CDR1 as SNHLY and CDR2 as FYNNEI. The CDR3 is 13 amino acids. V lost 4 bases to trimming and J lost 4 bases, with 10 bases between them.

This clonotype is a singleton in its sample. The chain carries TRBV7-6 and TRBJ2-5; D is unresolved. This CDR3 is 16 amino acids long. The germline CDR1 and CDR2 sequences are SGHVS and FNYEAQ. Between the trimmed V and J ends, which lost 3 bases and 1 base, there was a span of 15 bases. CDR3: CASSFGTRAAQETQYF. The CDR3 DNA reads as TGTGCCAGCAGCTTCGGAACCCGGGCAGCCCAAGAGACCCAGTACTTC.

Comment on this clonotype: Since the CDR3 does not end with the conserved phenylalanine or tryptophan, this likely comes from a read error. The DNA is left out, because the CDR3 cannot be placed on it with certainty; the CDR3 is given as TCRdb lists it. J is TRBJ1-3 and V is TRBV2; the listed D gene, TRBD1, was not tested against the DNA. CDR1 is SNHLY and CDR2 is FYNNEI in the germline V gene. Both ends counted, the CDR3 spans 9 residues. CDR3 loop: CASDGGQNT.

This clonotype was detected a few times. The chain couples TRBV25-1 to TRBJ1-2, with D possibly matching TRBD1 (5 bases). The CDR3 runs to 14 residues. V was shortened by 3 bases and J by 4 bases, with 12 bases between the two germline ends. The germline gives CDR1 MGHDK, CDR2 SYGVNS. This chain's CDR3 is CASSDQGGGYGYTF. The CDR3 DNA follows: TGTGCCAGCAGTGACCAGGGAGGAGGCTATGGCTACACCTTC.